This T cell receptor beta chain was observed in a study of beta chain features in type 1 diabetes. Investigators reverse transcribed all isolated RNA, so they sequenced expressed TCRB transcripts. TCRdb's table, derived via immunoSEQ multiplex PCR, lists solely in-frame clones and lacks some. In the table there are 200,000 to 300,000 clones, approximately 14% of which are singletons. Germline-derived CDR1 and CDR2 are SQVTM and ANQGSEA. The V gene lost 0 bases and the J gene lost 0 bases, with 12 bases spanning the gap. CDR3 length: 15 amino acids. Comment on this clone: As yet, its antigen is unknown.

Overall study results and limits: All four CD4+ subsets from Type 1 diabetes patients carried moderately but significantly shorter TCRB CDR3s.

The sample consisted of naive CD4+ T cells from blood. This TCR was recovered from a man under 40 with type 1 diabetes. This chain uses TRBV29-1 with TRBJ2-7; D possibly corresponds to TRBD2 (7 bases). In nucleotides, the CDR3 is TGCAGCGTTGAAGAGTACAGGGAGGGCTCCTACGAGCAGTACTTC. It codes for CSVEEYREGSYEQYF.